This T cell receptor beta chain was retrieved from a study of STAT5B mutations in CD4+ large granular lymphocyte leukemia. The CDR3 totals 13 residues. Germline trimming cut 4 bases from V and 4 bases from J; bases unmatched to any gene: 3. CDR1 SGDLS and CDR2 YYNGEE come from the germline V gene. This clone was seen once. What it recognizes is unknown. Study observations and caveats: No patients shared main leukemic clonotypes, though 20% to 25% appeared at low frequency elsewhere.

Study processing details: Productive clonotypes were detectable down to 2.59 x 10-5 frequency. Clones were read by immunoSEQ multiplex PCR, and TCRdb kept only the in-frame ones, dropping some. Clonal size and the V and J genes are those of that table, whereas D and trimming came from the DNA. The table lists some 30,000 clones, around 70% of them singletons. This clonotype originated in a human donor in good health. Sequenced material: CD4+ T cells from blood buffy coats. V gene TRBV9 combines with J gene TRBJ1-2; 8 nucleotides align to TRBD1. DNA for the CDR3: TGTGCCAGCAGCTCAGGGGGCGGCTATGGCTACACCTTC. Translated: CASSSGGGYGYTF.